The source of this TCR beta chain is a study of blood T cell repertoires in COVID-19. Looking at the study overall: The samples span acute and convalescent COVID-19 from the United States, Italy and Spain. PBMCs, B-cell-depleted T cells, or T cells provided the cDNA or gDNA that made up the material.

Original processing notes: For nucleated cells, counts were estimated from reference gene primer amplification. The method was immunoSEQ multiplex PCR; TCRdb's version includes in-frame clones alone and lacks a portion of them. V and J calls and clone size follow that table, whereas D and trimming were derived from the DNA. The sample holds approximately 260,000 clones, around 85% seen once. Adults between roughly 18 and 95 years of age took part from 24 US areas. Germline loops: CDR1 GTSNPN, CDR2 SVGIG (reference sequence). This CDR3 is built from 13 residues. V dropped 4 bases and J dropped 6; count of bases not matched to a gene: 7.

The clonotype comes from a woman in her thirties or forties with acute COVID-19. The V call is TRBV30, the J call TRBJ2-7; TRBD2 matches at 9 bases. Material for sequencing was PBMCs or T cells enriched from blood (not recorded which). The CDR3 DNA reads TGTGCCTGGAACGGCGGGAGGGCCTCCGAGCAGTACTTC. Its translation: CAWNGGRASEQYF. The full variable domain, completed using reference TRBV30 and TRBJ2-7, is SQTIHQWPATLVQPVGSPLSLECTVEGTSNPNLYWYRQAAGRGLQLLFYSVGIGQISSEVPQNLSASRPQDRQFILSSKKLLLSDSGFYLCAWNGGRASEQYFGPGTRLTVT.